Here is one TCR beta chain with its context. The antigen remains unidentified. The entry originates in a study of B cell selection in AIRE deficiency. Study-level results: Roughly 28% of healthy-shared Treg TCRbeta sequences appeared in patient Tconv cells. Shared Treg sequences were biased toward short CDR3s with few non-templated nucleotide insertions. Healthy donors alone shared under 35% of 3,500 to 4,000 Treg sequences; patients alone nearly 9.5%.

The germline V gene encodes CDR1 SGHDT and CDR2 YYEEEE. Trimming at V came to 2 bases and at J to 4 bases, leaving 4 bases not matched to a gene. The CDR3 is 15 amino acids. Measured with immunoSEQ multiplex PCR; TCRdb has only the in-frame clones, and not every one. Altogether under 30,000 clones are present, roughly 96% being singletons, with the ten largest covering approximately 0.2%. CD4+CD127+ cells were sorted as the conventional CD4 T cells. The sequence derives from a human donor with AIRE deficiency. Sequenced: conventional CD4+ T cells sorted from PBMCs. This chain joins TRBV5-6 and TRBJ2-3; 10 bases fit TRBD2. Here the CDR3 reads CASSFGSGRADTQYF. The CDR3 coding sequence is TGTGCCAGCAGCTTTGGGAGCGGGAGGGCAGATACGCAGTATTTT.